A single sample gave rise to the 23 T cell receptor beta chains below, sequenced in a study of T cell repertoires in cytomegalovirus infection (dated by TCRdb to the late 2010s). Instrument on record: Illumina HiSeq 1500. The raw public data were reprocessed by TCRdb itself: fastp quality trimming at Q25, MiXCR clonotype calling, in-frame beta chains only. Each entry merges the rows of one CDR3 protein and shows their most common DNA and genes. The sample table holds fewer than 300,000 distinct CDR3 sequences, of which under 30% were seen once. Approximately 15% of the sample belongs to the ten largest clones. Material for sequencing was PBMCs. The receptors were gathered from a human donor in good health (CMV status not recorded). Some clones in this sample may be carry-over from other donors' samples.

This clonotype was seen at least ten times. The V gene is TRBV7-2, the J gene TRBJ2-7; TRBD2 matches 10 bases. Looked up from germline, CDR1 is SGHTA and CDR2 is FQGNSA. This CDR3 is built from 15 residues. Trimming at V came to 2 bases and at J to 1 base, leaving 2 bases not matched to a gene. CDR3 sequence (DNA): TGTGCCAGCAGCTTACCTAGCGGGGGATCCTACGAGCAGTACTTC. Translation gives CASSLPSGGSYEQYF.

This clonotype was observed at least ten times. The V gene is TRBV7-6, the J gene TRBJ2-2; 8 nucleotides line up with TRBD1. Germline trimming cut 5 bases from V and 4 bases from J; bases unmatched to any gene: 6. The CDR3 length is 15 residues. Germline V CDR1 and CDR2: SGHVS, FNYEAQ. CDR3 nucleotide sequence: TGTGCCAGCAGCCCAAGGACAGGGATCACCGGGGAGCTGTTTTTT. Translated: CASSPRTGITGELFF.

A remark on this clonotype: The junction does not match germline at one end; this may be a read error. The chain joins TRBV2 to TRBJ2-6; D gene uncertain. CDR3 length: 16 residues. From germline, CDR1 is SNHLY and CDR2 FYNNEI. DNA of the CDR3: TGTGCCAGCACTGAAGGACGGAGCTCTGGGGCCAACGTCCTGACTTTC. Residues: CASTEGRSSGANVLTF.

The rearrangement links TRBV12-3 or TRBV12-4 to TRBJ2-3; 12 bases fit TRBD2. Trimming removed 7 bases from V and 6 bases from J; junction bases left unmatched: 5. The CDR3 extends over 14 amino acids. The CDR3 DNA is TGTGCCAGCACCCTGACTAGCGGGAGTGATACGCAGTATTTT. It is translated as CASTLTSGSDTQYF.

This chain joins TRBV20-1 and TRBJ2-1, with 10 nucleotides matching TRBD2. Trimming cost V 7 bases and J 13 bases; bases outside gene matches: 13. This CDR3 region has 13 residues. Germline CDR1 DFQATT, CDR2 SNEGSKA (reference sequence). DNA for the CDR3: TGCAGTGTGAGGGGGACTAGCGCCCAGCGACAGTTCTTC. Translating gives CSVRGTSAQRQFF.

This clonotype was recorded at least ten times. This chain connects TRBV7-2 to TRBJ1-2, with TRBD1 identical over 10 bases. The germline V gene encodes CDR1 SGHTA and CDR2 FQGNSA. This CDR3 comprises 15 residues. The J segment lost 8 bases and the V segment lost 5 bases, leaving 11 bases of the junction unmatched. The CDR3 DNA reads TGTGCCAGCAGCCTGGACCGGGACAGGGGTTGGGGCTACACCTTC. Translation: CASSLDRDRGWGYTF.

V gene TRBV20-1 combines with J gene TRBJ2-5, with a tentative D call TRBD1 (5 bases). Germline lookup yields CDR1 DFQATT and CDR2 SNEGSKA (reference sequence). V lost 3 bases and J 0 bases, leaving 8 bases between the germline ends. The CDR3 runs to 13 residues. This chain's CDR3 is CSARDTHQETQYF. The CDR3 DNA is TGCAGTGCTAGGGACACCCACCAAGAGACCCAGTACTTC.

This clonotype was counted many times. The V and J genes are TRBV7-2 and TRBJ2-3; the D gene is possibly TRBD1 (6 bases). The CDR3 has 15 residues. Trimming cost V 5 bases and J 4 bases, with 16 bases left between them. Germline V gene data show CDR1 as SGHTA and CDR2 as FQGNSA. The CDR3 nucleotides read TGTGCCAGCAGCCTCCAGGGGCCGATAGCAGATACGCAGTATTTT. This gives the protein CASSLQGPIADTQYF.

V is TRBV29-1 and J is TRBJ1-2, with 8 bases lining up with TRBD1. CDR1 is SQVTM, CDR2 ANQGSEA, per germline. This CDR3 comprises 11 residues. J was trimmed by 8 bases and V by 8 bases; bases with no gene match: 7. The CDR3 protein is CSTGGTGGYTF. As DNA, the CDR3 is TGCAGCACAGGGGGTACGGGAGGCTACACCTTC.

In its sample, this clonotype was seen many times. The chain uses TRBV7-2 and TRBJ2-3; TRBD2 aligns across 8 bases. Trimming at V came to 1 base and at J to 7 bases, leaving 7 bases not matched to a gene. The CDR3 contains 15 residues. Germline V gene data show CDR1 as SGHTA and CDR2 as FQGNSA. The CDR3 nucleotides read TGTGCCAGCAGCTTAGAGGGCGGGAGGCGCAATACGCAGTATTTT. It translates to CASSLEGGRRNTQYF.

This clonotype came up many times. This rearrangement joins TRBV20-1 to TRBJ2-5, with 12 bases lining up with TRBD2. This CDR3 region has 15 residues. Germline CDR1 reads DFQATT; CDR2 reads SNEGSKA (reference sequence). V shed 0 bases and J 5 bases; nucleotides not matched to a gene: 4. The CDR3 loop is CSARDKTSGSETQYF. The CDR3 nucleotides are TGCAGTGCTAGAGATAAGACTAGCGGGAGCGAGACCCAGTACTTC.

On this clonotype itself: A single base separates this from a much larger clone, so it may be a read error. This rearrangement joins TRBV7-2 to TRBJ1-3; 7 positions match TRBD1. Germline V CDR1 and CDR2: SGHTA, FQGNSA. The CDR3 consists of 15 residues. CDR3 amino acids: CAGSPGGEAGNTIYF. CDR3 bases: TGTGCCGGCAGCCCAGGGGGGGAGGCTGGAAACACCATATATTTT.

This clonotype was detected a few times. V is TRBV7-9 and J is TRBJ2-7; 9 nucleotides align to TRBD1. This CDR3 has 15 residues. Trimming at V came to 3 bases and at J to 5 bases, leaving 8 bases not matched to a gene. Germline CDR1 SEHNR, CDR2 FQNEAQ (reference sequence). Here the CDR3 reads CASSFGQGMKNEQYF. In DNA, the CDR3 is TGTGCCAGCAGCTTCGGACAGGGGATGAAGAACGAGCAGTACTTC. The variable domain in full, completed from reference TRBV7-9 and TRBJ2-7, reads DTGVSQNPRHKITKRGQNVTFRCDPISEHNRLYWYRQTLGQGPEFLTYFQNEAQLEKSRLLSDRFSAERPKGSFSTLEIQRTEQGDSAMYLCASSFGQGMKNEQYFGPGTRLTVT.

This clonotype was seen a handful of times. The CDR3, as DNA: TGTGCCAGCAGCGTAACAACAGGGAACACTGAAGCTTTCTTT. Its translation: CASSVTTGNTEAFF. This chain uses TRBV9 with TRBJ1-1; D may be TRBD1 (5 bases). CDR3 size: 14 residues. CDR1 is SGDLS and CDR2 is YYNGEE in the germline V gene. Trimming shortened V by 1 base and J by 1 base, and 8 bases separated the two germline ends.

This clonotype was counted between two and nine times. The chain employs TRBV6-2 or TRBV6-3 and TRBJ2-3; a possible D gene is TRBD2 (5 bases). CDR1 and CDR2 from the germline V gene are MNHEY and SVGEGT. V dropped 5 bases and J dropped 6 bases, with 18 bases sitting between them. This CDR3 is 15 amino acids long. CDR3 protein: CASSDGLGGRDTQYF. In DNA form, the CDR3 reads TGTGCCAGCAGTGACGGACTGGGCGGCCGGGATACGCAGTATTTT.

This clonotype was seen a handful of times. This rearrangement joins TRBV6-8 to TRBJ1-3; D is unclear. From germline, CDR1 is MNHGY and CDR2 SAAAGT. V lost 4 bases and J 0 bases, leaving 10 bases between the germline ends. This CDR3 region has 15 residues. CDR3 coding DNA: TGTGCCAGCAGTTCCACGCCGGGCTCTGGAAACACCATATATTTT. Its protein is CASSSTPGSGNTIYF.

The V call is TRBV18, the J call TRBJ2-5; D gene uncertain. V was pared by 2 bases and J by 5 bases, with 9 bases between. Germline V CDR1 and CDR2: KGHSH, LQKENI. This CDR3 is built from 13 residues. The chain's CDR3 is CASSPGLDETQYF. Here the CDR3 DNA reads TGTGCCAGCTCACCAGGGTTAGACGAGACCCAGTACTTC.

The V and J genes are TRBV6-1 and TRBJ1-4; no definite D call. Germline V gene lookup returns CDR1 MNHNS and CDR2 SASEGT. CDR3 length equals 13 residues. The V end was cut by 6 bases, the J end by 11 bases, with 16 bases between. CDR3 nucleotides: TGTGCCAGCAGACACCCCCGGCGCGAGAAACTGTTTTTT. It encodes CASRHPRREKLFF.

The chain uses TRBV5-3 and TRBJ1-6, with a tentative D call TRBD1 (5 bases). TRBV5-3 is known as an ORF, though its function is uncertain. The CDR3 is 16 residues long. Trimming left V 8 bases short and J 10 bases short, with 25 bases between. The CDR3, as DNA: TGTGCCAGCAGCCCTCAAGAGGCCGGCAGGGACTCACCCCTCCACTTT. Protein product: CASSPQEAGRDSPLHF.

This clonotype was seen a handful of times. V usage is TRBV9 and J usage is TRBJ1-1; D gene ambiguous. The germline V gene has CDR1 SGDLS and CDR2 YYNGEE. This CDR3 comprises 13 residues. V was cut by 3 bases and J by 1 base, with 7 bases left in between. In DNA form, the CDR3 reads TGTGCCAGCAGCGGACGGTGGAACACTGAAGCTTTCTTT. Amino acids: CASSGRWNTEAFF.

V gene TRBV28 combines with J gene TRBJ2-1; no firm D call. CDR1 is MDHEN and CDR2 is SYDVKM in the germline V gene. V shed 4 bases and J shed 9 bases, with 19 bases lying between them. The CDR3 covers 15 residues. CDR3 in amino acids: CASSSPQPSSGEQFF. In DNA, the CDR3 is TGTGCCAGCAGTTCCCCCCAGCCCTCATCGGGTGAGCAGTTCTTC.

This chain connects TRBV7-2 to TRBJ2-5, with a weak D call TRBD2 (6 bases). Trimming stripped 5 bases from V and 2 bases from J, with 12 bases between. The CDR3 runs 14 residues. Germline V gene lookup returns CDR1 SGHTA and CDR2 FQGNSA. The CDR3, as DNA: TGTGCCAGCAGCGGAGGGTCCCCACAAGAGACCCAGTACTTC. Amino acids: CASSGGSPQETQYF.

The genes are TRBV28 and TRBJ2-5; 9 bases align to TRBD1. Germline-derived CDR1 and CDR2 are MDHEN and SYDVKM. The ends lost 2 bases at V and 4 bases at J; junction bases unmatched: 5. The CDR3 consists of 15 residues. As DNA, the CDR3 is TGTGCCAGCAGTTTAACGGGACAGGGCGGAGAGACCCAGTACTTC. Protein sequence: CASSLTGQGGETQYF.